The 5 T cell receptor beta chains listed next were all sequenced from one sample in a study of cytomegalovirus exposure and HLA in healthy donors. With 60 Vbeta and 13 Jbeta primers, the PCR was carried out. Sequenced by immunoSEQ multiplex PCR; TCRdb stores in-frame clones only, minus some. Altogether about 130,000 clones are present, about 85% being singletons, with the ten largest covering 1.7%. Sequenced sample: PBMCs. These receptors were taken from a boy aged 5 to 17 in good health and CMV-seronegative.

This clone was detected only once. CDR3: CASNRQGADTEAFF. The CDR3 DNA reads TGTGCCAGCAATAGACAGGGGGCTGACACTGAAGCTTTCTTT. This chain uses TRBV6-5 with TRBJ1-1; TRBD1 agrees at 10 bases. CDR3 length equals 14 residues. V was clipped by 7 bases and J by 3 bases; unmatched bases: 5. Germline CDR1 is MNHEY and CDR2 is SVGAGI.

The chain has TRBV14 and TRBJ2-3; 10 positions match TRBD1. The J segment lost 7 bases and the V segment lost 3 bases, leaving 10 bases of the junction unmatched. Germline V gene sequence: CDR1 SGHDN, CDR2 FVKESK. The CDR3 loop spans 16 amino acids. In DNA, the CDR3 is TGTGCCAGCAGCCAGCCCCTAGGACAGGGGGGGTATACGCAGTATTTT. Its translation: CASSQPLGQGGYTQYF. Variable domain in full (rest from reference TRBV14 and TRBJ2-3): EAGVTQFPSHSVIEKGQTVTLRCDPISGHDNLYWYRRVMGKEIKFLLHFVKESKQDESGMPNNRFLAERTGGTYSTLKVQPAELEDSGVYFCASSQPLGQGGYTQYFGPGTRLTVL.

The rearrangement joins TRBV2 to TRBJ1-2; 7 bases agree with TRBD1. V gave up 6 bases and J gave up 2 bases; unmatched junction bases: 6. The germline V gene encodes CDR1 SNHLY and CDR2 FYNNEI. CDR3 length equals 14 residues. The CDR3 nucleotides read TGTGCCAGCAGGGCGGGACAGTGGAACTATGGCTACACCTTC. Protein product: CASRAGQWNYGYTF.

This chain uses TRBV2 with TRBJ1-6; D remains unclear. CDR3 size: 14 residues. Germline loops: CDR1 SNHLY, CDR2 FYNNEI. Trimming stripped 3 bases from V and 6 bases from J, with 9 bases between. The CDR3 loop reads CASSEFTSNSPLHF. In DNA, the CDR3 is TGTGCCAGCAGTGAGTTTACCAGTAATTCACCCCTCCACTTT.

The chain joins TRBV5-6 to TRBJ2-7; 7 bases are a match to TRBD1. V gave up 4 bases and J gave up 5 bases; unmatched junction bases: 9. This CDR3 region has 14 residues. Germline CDR1 is SGHDT and CDR2 is YYEEEE. The CDR3 DNA sequence: TGTGCCAGCAGCATAGGACAGGTACCCCACGAGCAGTACTTC. Encoded protein: CASSIGQVPHEQYF.